This T cell receptor (beta chain) was sequenced for a study of OX40 agonist ivuxolimab in advanced cancers. CDR3 size: 14 residues. Deletions cut 8 bases from V and 3 bases from J, with 14 bases between. Germline CDR1 and CDR2: MNHEY and SMNVEV (reference sequence). Repertoires were generated with immunoSEQ multiplex PCR, while TCRdb's copy carries only in-frame clones and drops some. The data hold 60,000 to 70,000 clones, with about 91% observed a single time. The material sequenced was CD4+ or CD8+ T cells sorted from blood, taken in a trial of the OX40 agonist ivuxolimab. The TCR sequence derives from an adult with an advanced solid tumor such as melanoma, head and neck, liver or kidney cancer. V is TRBV27 and J is TRBJ1-5; the D gene is possibly TRBD1 (6 bases). In DNA form, the CDR3 reads TGTGCCAGCCGAATAGGGGGGGTCAATCAGCCCCAGCATTTT. This codes for CASRIGGVNQPQHF.